A single sample gave rise to the 5 T cell receptor beta chains below, sequenced in a study of cytomegalovirus exposure and HLA in healthy donors. Amplification used 60 Vbeta primers and 13 Jbeta primers. The data were produced by immunoSEQ multiplex PCR, yet TCRdb's version contains in-frame clones alone and is incomplete. The sample's table shows just under 65,000 clones. Sequenced material: PBMCs. These receptors all stem from a boy between 10 and 17 years old in good health and CMV-seronegative.

The chain links TRBV6-5 to TRBJ2-1; 11 bases match TRBD1. There are 15 residues in the CDR3. Trimming at V came to 2 bases and at J to 9 bases, leaving 6 bases not matched to a gene. The germline V gene has CDR1 MNHEY and CDR2 SVGAGI. CDR3 residues: CASSYQGQGVGEQFF. The CDR3 nucleotides are TGTGCCAGCAGTTACCAGGGACAGGGGGTGGGTGAGCAGTTCTTC.

V usage is TRBV7-9 and J usage is TRBJ1-1, with D maybe TRBD1 (6 bases). This CDR3 contains 15 residues. Germline-derived CDR1 and CDR2 are SEHNR and FQNEAQ (reference sequence). V was shortened by 6 bases and J by 6 bases, with 20 bases between the two germline ends. CDR3 nucleotides: TGTGCCAGCAGTCGACAGGAACAGATCCTGCCTGAAGCTTTCTTT. Protein product: CASSRQEQILPEAFF.

The V call is TRBV19, the J call TRBJ1-2; 9 bases fit TRBD1. CDR3 length: 16 amino acids. V was pared by 6 bases and J by 8 bases, with 16 bases of the junction left unmatched. Germline assignment: CDR1 LNHDA and CDR2 SQIVND (reference sequence). The CDR3 DNA sequence: TGTGCCAGTAGCCCTTCTACCTGGGACAGGGTTGGCGGCTACACCTTC. Translated: CASSPSTWDRVGGYTF.

The V gene is TRBV2, the J gene TRBJ1-2; D gene uncertain. From germline, CDR1 is SNHLY and CDR2 FYNNEI. V was trimmed by 7 bases and J by 5 bases, leaving 17 bases between them. The CDR3 has 14 residues. CDR3 nucleotides: TGTGCCAGCACCCCCCAGGAGGAAGGGTATGGCTACACCTTC. The encoded protein is CASTPQEEGYGYTF.

The rearrangement joins TRBV28 to TRBJ2-5; TRBD1 is a possible D gene (7 bases). CDR1 MDHEN and CDR2 SYDVKM come from the germline V gene. The CDR3 is made up of 13 amino acids. V lost 5 bases and J lost 5, with 12 bases in between. Here the CDR3 DNA reads TGTGCCAGCAGTCCGACAGGGAGGGAGACCCAGTACTTC. It is translated as CASSPTGRETQYF.